This paragraph covers one T cell receptor (beta chain) sequence. Its target is not known. It may be a read error: a sequence one base away is much more abundant. A 10-nucleotide random UMI tagged transcripts in template-switch 5'RACE cDNA synthesis. TCRdb reanalysed the 5' RACE reads using MiXCR and keeps one entry per CDR3 protein. The sample holds just over 95,000 distinct CDR3 sequences, around 3.4% seen once. The sample belongs to a study of neurological immune-mediated disorders. From 2 million PBMCs stored at -80 C, the unsorted libraries were generated. Study-wide points: One related-CDR3 cluster, found by phylogenetic grouping, held repertoires of 18 of 34 multiple sclerosis patients and is a possible signature.

Specimen: PBMCs. This clonotype originated in a woman under 30 with multiple sclerosis.

The CDR3 sequence: CASSRLRDIPDGYTF. The CDR3 bases are TGTGCCAGCAGCCGACTCCGGGACATCCCAGATGGCTACACCTTC. The gene calls are TRBV6-5 and TRBJ1-2; possibly TRBD1 for D (6 bases). CDR1 and CDR2 from the germline V gene are MNHEY and SVGAGI. The V gene lost 6 bases and the J gene lost 6 bases, with 20 bases spanning the gap. The CDR3 is 15 amino acids.